This T cell receptor (beta chain) was found in a study of T cell responses to AZD1222 COVID-19 vaccine. Findings of the study overall: After two AZD1222 doses, spike-specific TCR breadth and depth rose versus day 0.

Measured with immunoSEQ multiplex PCR; TCRdb has only the in-frame clones, and not every one. The sample yields fewer than 250,000 clones, 85% to 95% seen once. This CDR3 has 12 amino acids. Germline CDR1 SNHLY, CDR2 FYNNEI. V lost 7 bases and J 8 bases, leaving 14 bases between the germline ends. A word on this clone: Its matching antigen is unknown.

This sample comprised peripheral blood, obtained on day 0 of AZD1222 vaccination. This TCR derives from an adult in good health. The chain is built from TRBV2 and TRBJ1-2; D is uncertain. The CDR3 sequence is CASTPEVGGYTF. DNA for the CDR3: TGTGCCAGCACCCCTGAGGTGGGGGGCTACACCTTC.